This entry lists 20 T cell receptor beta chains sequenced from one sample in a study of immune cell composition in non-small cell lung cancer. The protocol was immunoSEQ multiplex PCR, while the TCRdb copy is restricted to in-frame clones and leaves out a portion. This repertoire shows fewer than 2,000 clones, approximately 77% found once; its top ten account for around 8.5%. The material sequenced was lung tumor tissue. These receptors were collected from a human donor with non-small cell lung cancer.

The CDR3 sequence is CASSPRGTIYGYTF. The CDR3 bases are TGTGCCAGCAGTCCCCGGGGGACTATCTATGGCTACACCTTC. This chain links TRBV27 with TRBJ1-2; D perhaps matches TRBD1 (5 bases). V lost 5 bases and J lost 4, with 14 bases in between. Germline assignment: CDR1 MNHEY and CDR2 SMNVEV (reference sequence). The CDR3 length is 14 residues.

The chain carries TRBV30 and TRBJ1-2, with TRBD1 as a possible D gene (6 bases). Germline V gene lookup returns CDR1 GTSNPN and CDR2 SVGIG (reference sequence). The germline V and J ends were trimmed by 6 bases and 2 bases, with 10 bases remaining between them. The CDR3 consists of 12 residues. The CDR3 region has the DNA TGTGCCTGTGAAACAGGGAACTATGGCTACACCTTC. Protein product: CACETGNYGYTF. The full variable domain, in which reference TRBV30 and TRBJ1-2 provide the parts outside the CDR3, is SQTIHQWPATLVQPVGSPLSLECTVEGTSNPNLYWYRQAAGRGLQLLFYSVGIGQISSEVPQNLSASRPQDRQFILSSKKLLLSDSGFYLCACETGNYGYTFGSGTRLTVV.

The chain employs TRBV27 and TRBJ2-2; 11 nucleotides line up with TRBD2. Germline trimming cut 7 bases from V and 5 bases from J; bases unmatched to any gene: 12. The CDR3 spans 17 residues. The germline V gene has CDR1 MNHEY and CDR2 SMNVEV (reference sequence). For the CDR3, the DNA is TGTGCCAGCACCCAGTTAGCGGGAGGGGGGGAGACCGGGGAGCTGTTTTTT. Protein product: CASTQLAGGGETGELFF.

Here the CDR3 DNA reads TGTGCCAGCAAGGGGGCAGGGGCGAACACTGAAGCTTTCTTT. It codes for CASKGAGANTEAFF. This rearrangement joins TRBV27 to TRBJ1-1; 7 bases are shared with TRBD1. The length of the CDR3 is 14 residues. V gave up 7 bases and J gave up 1 base; unmatched junction bases: 6. Germline values: CDR1 MNHEY, CDR2 SMNVEV (reference sequence).

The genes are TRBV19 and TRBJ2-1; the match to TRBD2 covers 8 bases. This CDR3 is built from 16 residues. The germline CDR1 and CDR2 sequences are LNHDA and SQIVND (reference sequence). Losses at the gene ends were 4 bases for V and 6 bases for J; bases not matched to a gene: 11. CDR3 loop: CASSKSGGELGNEQFF. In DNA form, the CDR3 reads TGTGCCAGTAGTAAGTCGGGAGGGGAGCTGGGCAATGAGCAGTTCTTC.

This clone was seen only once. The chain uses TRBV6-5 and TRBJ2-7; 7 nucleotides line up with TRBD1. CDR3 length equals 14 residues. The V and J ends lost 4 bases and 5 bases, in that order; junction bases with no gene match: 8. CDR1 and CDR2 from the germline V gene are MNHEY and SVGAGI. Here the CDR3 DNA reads TGTGCCAGCAGTTCCCTCGACAGGGAGAACGAGCAGTACGTC. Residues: CASSSLDRENEQYV.

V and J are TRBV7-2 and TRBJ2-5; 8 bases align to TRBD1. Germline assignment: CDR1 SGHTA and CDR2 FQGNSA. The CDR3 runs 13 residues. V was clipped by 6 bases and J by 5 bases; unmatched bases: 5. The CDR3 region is CASSPTGAETQYF. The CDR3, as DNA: TGTGCCAGCAGTCCGACAGGGGCCGAGACCCAGTACTTC. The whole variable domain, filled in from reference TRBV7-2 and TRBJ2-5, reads GAGVSQSPSNKVTEKGKDVELRCDPISGHTALYWYRQSLGQGLEFLIYFQGNSAPDKSGLPSDRFSAERTGGSVSTLTIQRTQQEDSAVYLCASSPTGAETQYFGPGTRLLVL.

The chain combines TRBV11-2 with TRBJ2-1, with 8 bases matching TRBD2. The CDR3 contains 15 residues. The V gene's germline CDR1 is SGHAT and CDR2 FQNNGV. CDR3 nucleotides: TGTGGAACCTCCCCCAGCGGGAGTTTCTACAATGAGCAGTTCTTC. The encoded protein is CGTSPSGSFYNEQFF.

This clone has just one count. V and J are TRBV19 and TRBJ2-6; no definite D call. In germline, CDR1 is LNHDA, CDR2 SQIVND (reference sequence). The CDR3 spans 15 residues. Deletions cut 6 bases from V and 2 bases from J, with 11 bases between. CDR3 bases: TGTGCCAGTAGCACCTATAAAGCTGGGGCCAACGTCCTGACTTTC. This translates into CASSTYKAGANVLTF.

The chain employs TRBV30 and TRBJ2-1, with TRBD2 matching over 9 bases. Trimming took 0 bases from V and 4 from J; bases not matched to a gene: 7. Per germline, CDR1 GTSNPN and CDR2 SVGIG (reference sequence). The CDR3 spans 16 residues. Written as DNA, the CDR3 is TGTGCCTGGAGTGTATGGGGAACTAGCGGGTACAATGAGCAGTTCTTC. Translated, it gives CAWSVWGTSGYNEQFF. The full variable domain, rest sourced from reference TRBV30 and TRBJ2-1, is SQTIHQWPATLVQPVGSPLSLECTVEGTSNPNLYWYRQAAGRGLQLLFYSVGIGQISSEVPQNLSASRPQDRQFILSSKKLLLSDSGFYLCAWSVWGTSGYNEQFFGPGTRLTVL.

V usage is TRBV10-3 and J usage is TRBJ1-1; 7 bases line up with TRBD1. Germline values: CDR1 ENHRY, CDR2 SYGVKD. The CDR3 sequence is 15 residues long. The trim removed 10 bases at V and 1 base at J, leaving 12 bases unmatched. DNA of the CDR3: TGTGCCACCTTACAACGGACAGGCCGGAACACTGAAGCTTTCTTT. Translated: CATLQRTGRNTEAFF.

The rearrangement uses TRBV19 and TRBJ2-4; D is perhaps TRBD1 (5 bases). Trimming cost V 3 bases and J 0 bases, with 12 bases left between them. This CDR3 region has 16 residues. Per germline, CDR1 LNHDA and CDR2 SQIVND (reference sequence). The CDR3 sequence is CASSIPTDLAKNIQYF. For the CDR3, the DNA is TGTGCCAGTAGTATTCCGACAGACTTAGCCAAAAACATTCAGTACTTC.

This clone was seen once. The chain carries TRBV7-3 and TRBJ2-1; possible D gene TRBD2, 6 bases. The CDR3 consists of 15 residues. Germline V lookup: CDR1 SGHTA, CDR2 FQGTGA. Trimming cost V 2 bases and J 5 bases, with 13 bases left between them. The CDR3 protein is CASSLGGGPNNEQFF. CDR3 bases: TGTGCCAGCAGCTTAGGTGGAGGGCCGAACAATGAGCAGTTCTTC.

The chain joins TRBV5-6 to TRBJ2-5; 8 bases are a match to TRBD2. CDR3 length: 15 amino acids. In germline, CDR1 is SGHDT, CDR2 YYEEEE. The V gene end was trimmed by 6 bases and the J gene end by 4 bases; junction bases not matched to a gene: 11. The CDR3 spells CASTLAAFGGETQYF. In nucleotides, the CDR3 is TGTGCCAGCACACTAGCGGCCTTTGGGGGAGAGACCCAGTACTTC.

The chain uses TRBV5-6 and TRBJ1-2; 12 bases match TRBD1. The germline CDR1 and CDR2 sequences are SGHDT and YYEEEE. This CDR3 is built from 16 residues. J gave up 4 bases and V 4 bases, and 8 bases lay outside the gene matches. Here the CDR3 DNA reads TGTGCCAGCAGCCAAGGGACAGGGGGCGCAAGCTATGGCTACACCTTC. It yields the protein CASSQGTGGASYGYTF.

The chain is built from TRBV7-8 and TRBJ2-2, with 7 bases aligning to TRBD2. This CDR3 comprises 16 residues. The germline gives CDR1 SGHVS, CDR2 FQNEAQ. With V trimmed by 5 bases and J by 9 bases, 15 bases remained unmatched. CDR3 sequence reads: CASSPVLLGRFRELFF. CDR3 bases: TGTGCCAGCAGCCCTGTCCTCCTCGGGAGGTTCAGGGAGCTGTTTTTT.

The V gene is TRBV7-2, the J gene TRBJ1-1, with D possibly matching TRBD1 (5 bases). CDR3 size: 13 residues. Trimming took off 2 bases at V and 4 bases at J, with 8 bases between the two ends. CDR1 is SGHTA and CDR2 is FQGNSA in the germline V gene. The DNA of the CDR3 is TGTGCCAGCAGCTTATCCGGGGGCACTGAAGCTTTCTTT. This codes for CASSLSGGTEAFF. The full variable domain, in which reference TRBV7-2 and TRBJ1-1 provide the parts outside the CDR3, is GAGVSQSPSNKVTEKGKDVELRCDPISGHTALYWYRQSLGQGLEFLIYFQGNSAPDKSGLPSDRFSAERTGGSVSTLTIQRTQQEDSAVYLCASSLSGGTEAFFGQGTRLTVV.

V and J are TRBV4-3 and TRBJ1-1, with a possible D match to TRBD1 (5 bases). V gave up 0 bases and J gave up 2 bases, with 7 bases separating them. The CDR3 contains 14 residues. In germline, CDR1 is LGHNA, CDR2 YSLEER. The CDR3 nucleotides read TGCGCCAGCAGCCAAGACGACAGAAACACTGAAGCTTTCTTT. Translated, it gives CASSQDDRNTEAFF.

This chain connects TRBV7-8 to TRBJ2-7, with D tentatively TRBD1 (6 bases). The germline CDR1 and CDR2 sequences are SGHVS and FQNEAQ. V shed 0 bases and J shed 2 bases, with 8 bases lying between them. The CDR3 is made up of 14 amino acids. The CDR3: CASSLAGGPYEQYF. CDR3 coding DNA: TGTGCCAGCAGCTTAGCTGGGGGCCCCTACGAGCAGTACTTC.

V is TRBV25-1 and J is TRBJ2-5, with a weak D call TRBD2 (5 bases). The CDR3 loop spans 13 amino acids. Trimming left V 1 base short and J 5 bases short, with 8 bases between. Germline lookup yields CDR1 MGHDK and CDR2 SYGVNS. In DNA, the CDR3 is TGTGCCAGCAGTGAATTCGGGAATGAGACCCAGTACTTC. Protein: CASSEFGNETQYF.